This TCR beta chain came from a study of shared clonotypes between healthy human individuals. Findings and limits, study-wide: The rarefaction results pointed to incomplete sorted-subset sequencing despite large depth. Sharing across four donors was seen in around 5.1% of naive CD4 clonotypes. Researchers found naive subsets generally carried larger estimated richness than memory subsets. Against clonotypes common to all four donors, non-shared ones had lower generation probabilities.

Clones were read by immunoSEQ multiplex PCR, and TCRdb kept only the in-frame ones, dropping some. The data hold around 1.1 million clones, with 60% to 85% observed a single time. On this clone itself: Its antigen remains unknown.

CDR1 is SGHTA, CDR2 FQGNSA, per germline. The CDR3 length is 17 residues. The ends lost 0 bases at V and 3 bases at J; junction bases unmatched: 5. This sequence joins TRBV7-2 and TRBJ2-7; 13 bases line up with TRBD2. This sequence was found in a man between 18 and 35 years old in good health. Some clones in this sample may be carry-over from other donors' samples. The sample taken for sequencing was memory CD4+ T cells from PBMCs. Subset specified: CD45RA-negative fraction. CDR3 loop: CASSLALGLAGNYEQYF. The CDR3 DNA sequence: TGTGCCAGCAGCTTAGCGCTGGGACTAGCGGGGAACTACGAGCAGTACTTC.